Listed here are 15 T cell receptor beta chains from one sample, sequenced in a study of blood T cells in healthy people across ages. Alongside a J-beta primer mix, a sample-barcoded 5' primer served in a second PCR lasting 7 to 11 cycles. TCRdb reanalysed the 5' RACE reads using MiXCR and keeps one entry per CDR3 protein. Here the sample spans roughly 1.4 million distinct CDR3 sequences, almost 60% being singletons. Material: blood. The receptors stem from a man aged 18 to 30 in good health.

This chain uses TRBV4-2 with TRBJ2-3, with TRBD2 matching 7 bases. The CDR3 extends over 15 amino acids. The ends lost 1 base at V and 6 bases at J; junction bases unmatched: 7. Germline CDR1 LGHNA, CDR2 YNFKEQ. The CDR3 loop reads CASSQVRGRGDTQYF. CDR3 nucleotide sequence: TGTGCCAGCAGCCAAGTGCGGGGGAGAGGGGATACGCAGTATTTT.

The chain carries TRBV5-1 and TRBJ2-7; the match to TRBD1 covers 9 bases. CDR3 length equals 13 residues. Germline CDR1 SGHRS, CDR2 YFSETQ. J gave up 5 bases and V 4 bases, and 4 bases lay outside the gene matches. DNA of the CDR3: TGCGCCAGCAGCGGGACAGGGAACCACGAGCAGTACTTC. It yields the protein CASSGTGNHEQYF.

This chain connects TRBV29-1 to TRBJ2-7, with TRBD2 matching 11 bases. Germline V gene sequence: CDR1 SQVTM, CDR2 ANQGSEA. There are 19 residues in the CDR3. Trimming removed 3 bases from V and 3 bases from J; junction bases left unmatched: 19. The CDR3 DNA follows: TGCAGCGTTGAGAAGGTTATTTTAGCGGGAGGGCAGAAATTCTACGAGCAGTACTTC. Translated: CSVEKVILAGGQKFYEQYF.

The J gene is TRBJ2-7, the V gene TRBV4-1; unclear D gene. The V gene's germline CDR1 is MGHRA and CDR2 YSYEKL. The CDR3 loop spans 11 amino acids. V was shortened by 2 bases and J by 5 bases, with 4 bases between the two germline ends. The CDR3 sequence is CASSQLNEQYF. The CDR3 DNA sequence: TGCGCCAGCAGCCAACTCAACGAGCAGTACTTC.

V usage is TRBV6-2 or TRBV6-3 and J usage is TRBJ2-2, with TRBD2 identical over 9 bases. This CDR3 has 14 amino acids. From germline, CDR1 is MNHEY and CDR2 SVGEGT. V was clipped by 10 bases and J by 11 bases; unmatched bases: 14. The CDR3 nucleotides read TGTGCCACCCCCGAGGGTAGCGGGGGAGAAGAGCTGTTTTTT. Encoded protein: CATPEGSGGEELFF.

This clonotype has only one observation. V usage is TRBV6-6 and J usage is TRBJ2-5; no definite D call. The germline V and J ends were trimmed by 2 bases and 2 bases, with 6 bases remaining between them. CDR1 is MNHNY and CDR2 is SVGAGI in the germline V gene (reference sequence). CDR3 size: 13 residues. The CDR3 sequence: CASSYVRQETQYF. The CDR3 DNA follows: TGTGCCAGCAGTTACGTGCGGCAAGAGACCCAGTACTTC.

V is TRBV2 and J is TRBJ2-7, with D perhaps TRBD1 or TRBD2 (6 bases each). The CDR3 totals 15 residues. Germline lookup yields CDR1 SNHLY and CDR2 FYNNEI. V lost 1 base and J lost 5, with 15 bases in between. The CDR3 sequence is CASSEGPRGAHEQYF. The CDR3 DNA follows: TGTGCCAGCAGTGAAGGCCCGAGGGGGGCCCACGAGCAGTACTTC. The variable domain in full, with the rest retrieved from reference TRBV2 and TRBJ2-7, is EPEVTQTPSHQVTQMGQEVILRCVPISNHLYFYWYRQILGQKVEFLVSFYNNEISEKSEIFDDQFSVERPDGSNFTLKIRSTKLEDSAMYFCASSEGPRGAHEQYFGPGTRLTVT.

The chain employs TRBV7-6 and TRBJ1-1; 8 bases match TRBD1. V trimming: 5 bases; J trimming: 4 bases; junction bases outside the gene matches: 9. Germline lookup yields CDR1 SGHVS and CDR2 FNYEAQ. This CDR3 comprises 15 residues. The CDR3 loop reads CASSPRTGSSTEAFF. In nucleotides, the CDR3 is TGTGCCAGCAGCCCACGGACAGGGAGCAGCACTGAAGCTTTCTTT.

The rearrangement joins TRBV20-1 to TRBJ2-5, with 12 positions matching TRBD2. The J call may be faulty, since TRBJ2-7 better matches the DNA end. The CDR3 contains 15 residues. Germline CDR1 and CDR2: DFQATT and SNEGSKA (reference sequence). CDR3 nucleotides: TGCAGTGCTAGTCCTAGACTAGCGGGAGAGCCCGAGCAGTACTTC. Amino acids: CSASPRLAGEPEQYF.

The chain combines TRBV11-3 with TRBJ2-7; weak D call: TRBD2 (5 bases). Germline CDR1 and CDR2: SGHNT and YENEEA. V lost 1 base and J lost 3, with 16 bases in between. CDR3 length equals 16 residues. CDR3 amino acids: CASSLGPARDGYEQYF. The CDR3 DNA reads TGTGCCAGCAGCTTAGGTCCAGCGAGGGATGGCTACGAGCAGTACTTC.

In this sample, this clonotype turned up a few times. A read error may explain this, as a much larger clone is one base away. The rearrangement links TRBV29-1 to TRBJ2-5; D remains ambiguous. The CDR3 contains 10 residues. Trimming shortened V by 3 bases and J by 5 bases, and 4 bases separated the two germline ends. CDR1 is SQVTM and CDR2 is ANQGSEA in the germline V gene. The CDR3 coding sequence is TGCAGCGTTGATGTGGAGACCCAGTACTTC. Protein product: CSVDVETQYF.

The V gene is TRBV4-2, the J gene TRBJ2-3, with D tentatively TRBD1 or TRBD2 (5 bases each). Germline values: CDR1 LGHNA, CDR2 YNFKEQ. Trimming removed 0 bases from V and 6 bases from J, with 16 bases in between. The CDR3 is made up of 16 amino acids. CDR3 nucleotide sequence: TGTGCCAGCAGCCAAGAGATCGCCCGGGGCGACGATACGCAGTATTTT. It is translated as CASSQEIARGDDTQYF.

V and J are TRBV20-1 and TRBJ2-1; 10 bases fit TRBD2. This CDR3 spans 17 amino acids. The junction had 11 bases not matched to a gene; V was cut back by 1 base and J by 5 bases. From germline, CDR1 is DFQATT and CDR2 SNEGSKA (reference sequence). The CDR3 coding sequence is TGCAGTGCTAGAGCCTACACAGCGGGGGGGCCTAACAATGAGCAGTTCTTC. It encodes CSARAYTAGGPNNEQFF.

This clonotype has a single count. The V and J genes are TRBV7-8 and TRBJ2-3; D remains ambiguous. V lost 5 bases to trimming and J lost 0 bases, with 9 bases between them. The CDR3 totals 14 residues. Looked up from germline, CDR1 is SGHVS and CDR2 is FQNEAQ. The CDR3 region has the DNA TGTGCCAGCAGCACCGAAGGTAGCACAGATACGCAGTATTTT. Translating gives CASSTEGSTDTQYF.

Turning to this clonotype: An end of the junction differs from the germline gene, which may be a read error. V gene TRBV4-3 combines with J gene TRBJ2-5; TRBD2 is a possible D gene (6 bases). CDR1 and CDR2 from the germline V gene are LGHNA and YSLEER. There are 14 residues in the CDR3. The chain's CDR3 is CASSQDRGGETQYF. CDR3 DNA sequence: TGTGCCAGCAGCCAAGATAGAGGAGGGGAGACCCAGTACTTC.